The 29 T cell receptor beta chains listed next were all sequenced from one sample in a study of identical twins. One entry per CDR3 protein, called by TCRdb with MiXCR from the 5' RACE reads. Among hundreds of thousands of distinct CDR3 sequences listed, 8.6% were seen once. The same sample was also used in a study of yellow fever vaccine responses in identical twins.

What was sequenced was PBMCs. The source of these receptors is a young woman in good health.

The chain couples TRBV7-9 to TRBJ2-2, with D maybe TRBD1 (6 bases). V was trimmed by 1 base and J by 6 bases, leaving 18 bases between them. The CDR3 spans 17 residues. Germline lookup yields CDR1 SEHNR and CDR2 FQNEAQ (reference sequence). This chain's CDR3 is CASSLGMTGGSAGELFF. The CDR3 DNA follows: TGTGCCAGCAGCTTAGGGATGACAGGCGGTAGTGCCGGGGAGCTGTTTTTT. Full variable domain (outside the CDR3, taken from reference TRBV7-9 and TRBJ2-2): DTGVSQNPRHKITKRGQNVTFRCDPISEHNRLYWYRQTLGQGPEFLTYFQNEAQLEKSRLLSDRFSAERPKGSFSTLEIQRTEQGDSAMYLCASSLGMTGGSAGELFFGEGSRLTVL.

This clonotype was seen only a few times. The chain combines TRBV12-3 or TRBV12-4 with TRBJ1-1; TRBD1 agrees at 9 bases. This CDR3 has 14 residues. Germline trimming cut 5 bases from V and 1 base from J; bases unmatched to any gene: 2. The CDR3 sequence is CASSTTGGNTEAFF. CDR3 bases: TGTGCCAGCAGTACGACAGGGGGGAACACTGAAGCTTTCTTT.

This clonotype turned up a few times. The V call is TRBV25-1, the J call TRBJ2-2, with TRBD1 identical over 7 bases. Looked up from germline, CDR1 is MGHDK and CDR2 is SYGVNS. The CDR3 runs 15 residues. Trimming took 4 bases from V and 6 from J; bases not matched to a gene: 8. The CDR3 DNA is TGTGCCAGCAGTGCTTCGACAGGGTGGGCCGGGGAGCTGTTTTTT. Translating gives CASSASTGWAGELFF.

The CDR3 DNA follows: TGTGCCAGCAGCTTGACCATAGCGGCACAGCAAGAGACCCAGTACTTC. This translates into CASSLTIAAQQETQYF. The chain has TRBV7-9 and TRBJ2-5; weak D call: TRBD2 (6 bases). The V gene lost 3 bases and the J gene lost 2 bases, with 16 bases spanning the gap. The CDR3 has 16 residues. Germline V gives CDR1 SEHNR, CDR2 FQNEAQ (reference sequence).

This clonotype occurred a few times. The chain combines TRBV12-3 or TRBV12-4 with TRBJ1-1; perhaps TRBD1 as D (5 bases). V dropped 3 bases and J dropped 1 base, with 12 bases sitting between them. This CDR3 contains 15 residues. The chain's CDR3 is CASSFYGGPNTEAFF. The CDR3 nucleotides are TGTGCCAGCAGTTTCTACGGGGGACCGAACACTGAAGCTTTCTTT.

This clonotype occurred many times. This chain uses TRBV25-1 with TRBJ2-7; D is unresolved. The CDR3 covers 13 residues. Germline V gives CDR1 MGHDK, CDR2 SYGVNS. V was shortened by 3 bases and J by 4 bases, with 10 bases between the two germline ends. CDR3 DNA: TGTGCCAGCAGTGACGCCGGTCCTTACGAGCAGTACTTC. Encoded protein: CASSDAGPYEQYF.

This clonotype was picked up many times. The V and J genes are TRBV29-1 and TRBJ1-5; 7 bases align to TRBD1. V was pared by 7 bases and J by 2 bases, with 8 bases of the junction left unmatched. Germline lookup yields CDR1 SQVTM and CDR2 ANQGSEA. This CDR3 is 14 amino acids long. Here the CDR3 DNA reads TGCAGCGCGGGCAGGGGGTTTTGCAATCAGCCCCAGCATTTT. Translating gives CSAGRGFCNQPQHF.

The CDR3 reads CASSYRQLTGPLGANVLTF. The CDR3 DNA reads as TGTGCCAGCAGTTACCGACAACTAACAGGGCCGCTTGGGGCCAACGTCCTGACTTTC. This chain joins TRBV6-2 or TRBV6-3 and TRBJ2-6, with a weak D call TRBD1 (6 bases). V was cut by 2 bases and J by 3 bases, with 20 bases left in between. Germline CDR1 and CDR2: MNHEY and SVGEGT. There are 19 residues in the CDR3.

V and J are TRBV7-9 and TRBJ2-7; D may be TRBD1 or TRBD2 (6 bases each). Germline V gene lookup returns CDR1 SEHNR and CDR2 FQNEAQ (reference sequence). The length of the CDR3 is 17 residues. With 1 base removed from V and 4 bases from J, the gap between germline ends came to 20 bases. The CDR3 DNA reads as TGTGCCAGCAGCTTAGAAGGGGGAGGCCTTACAGGTTACGAGCAGTACTTC. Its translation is CASSLEGGGLTGYEQYF.

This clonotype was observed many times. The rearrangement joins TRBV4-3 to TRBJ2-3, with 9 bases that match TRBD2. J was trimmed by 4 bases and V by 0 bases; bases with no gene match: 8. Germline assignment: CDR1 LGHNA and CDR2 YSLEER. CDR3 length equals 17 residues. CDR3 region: CASSQDVAGVTADTQYF. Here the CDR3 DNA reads TGCGCCAGCAGCCAAGATGTAGCGGGAGTGACGGCAGATACGCAGTATTTT.

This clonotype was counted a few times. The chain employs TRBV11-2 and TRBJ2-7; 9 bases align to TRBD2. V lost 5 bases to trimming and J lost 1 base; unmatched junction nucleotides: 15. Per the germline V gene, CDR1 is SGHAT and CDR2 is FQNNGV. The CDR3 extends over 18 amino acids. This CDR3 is CASSPTLSSGTRSYEQYF. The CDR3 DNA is TGTGCCAGCAGCCCAACTTTATCTAGCGGGACCCGTTCCTACGAGCAGTACTTC.

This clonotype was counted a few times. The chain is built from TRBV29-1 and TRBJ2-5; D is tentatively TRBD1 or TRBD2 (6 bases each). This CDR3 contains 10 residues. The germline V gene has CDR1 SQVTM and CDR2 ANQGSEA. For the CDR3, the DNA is TGCGGGGGCGGGGAAGAGACCCAGTACTTC. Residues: CGGGEETQYF.

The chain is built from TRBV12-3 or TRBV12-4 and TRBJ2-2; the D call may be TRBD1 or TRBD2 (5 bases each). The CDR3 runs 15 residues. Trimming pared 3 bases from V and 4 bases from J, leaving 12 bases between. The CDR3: CASSFQGPITGELFF. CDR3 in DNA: TGTGCCAGCAGTTTCCAGGGACCCATCACCGGGGAGCTGTTTTTT.

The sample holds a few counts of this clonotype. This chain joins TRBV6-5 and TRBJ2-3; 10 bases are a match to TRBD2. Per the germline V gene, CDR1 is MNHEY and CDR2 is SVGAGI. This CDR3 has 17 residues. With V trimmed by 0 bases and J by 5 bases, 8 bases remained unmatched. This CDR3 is CASSYSSAGGRGDTQYF. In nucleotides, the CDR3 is TGTGCCAGCAGTTACTCCTCAGCGGGAGGGCGGGGAGATACGCAGTATTTT.

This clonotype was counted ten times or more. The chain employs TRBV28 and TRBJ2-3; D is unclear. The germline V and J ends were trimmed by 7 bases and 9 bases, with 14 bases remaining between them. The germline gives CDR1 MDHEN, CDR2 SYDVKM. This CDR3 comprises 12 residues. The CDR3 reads CASNLPGGTQYF. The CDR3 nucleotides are TGTGCCAGCAACCTCCCTGGTGGGACGCAGTATTTT.

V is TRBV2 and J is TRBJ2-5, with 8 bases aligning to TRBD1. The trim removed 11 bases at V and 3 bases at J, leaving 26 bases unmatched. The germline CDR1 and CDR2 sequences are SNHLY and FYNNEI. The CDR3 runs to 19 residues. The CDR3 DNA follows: TGTGCCTTCTGTTTAGCGACAGTCTTCCGGGACAGGAGGGAAGAGACCCAGTACTTC. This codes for CAFCLATVFRDRREETQYF.

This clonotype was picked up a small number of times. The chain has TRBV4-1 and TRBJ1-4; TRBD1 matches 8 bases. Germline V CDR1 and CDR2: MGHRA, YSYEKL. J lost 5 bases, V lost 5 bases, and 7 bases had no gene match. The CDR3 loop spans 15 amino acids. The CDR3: CASSVSGTGNEKLFF. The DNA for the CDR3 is TGCGCCAGCAGCGTCTCCGGGACAGGCAATGAAAAACTGTTTTTT.

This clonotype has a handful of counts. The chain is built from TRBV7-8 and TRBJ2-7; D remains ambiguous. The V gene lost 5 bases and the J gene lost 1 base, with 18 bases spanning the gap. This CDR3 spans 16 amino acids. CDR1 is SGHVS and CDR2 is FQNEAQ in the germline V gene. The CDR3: CASSPIFWTDSYEQYF. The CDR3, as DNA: TGTGCCAGCAGCCCGATATTCTGGACGGATTCCTACGAGCAGTACTTC.

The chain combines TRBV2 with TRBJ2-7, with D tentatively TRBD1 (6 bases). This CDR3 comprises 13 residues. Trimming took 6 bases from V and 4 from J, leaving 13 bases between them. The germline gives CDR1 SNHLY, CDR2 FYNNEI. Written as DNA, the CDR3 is TGTGCCAGCAGGAGCCGGGACAAATACGAGCAGTACTTC. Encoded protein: CASRSRDKYEQYF.

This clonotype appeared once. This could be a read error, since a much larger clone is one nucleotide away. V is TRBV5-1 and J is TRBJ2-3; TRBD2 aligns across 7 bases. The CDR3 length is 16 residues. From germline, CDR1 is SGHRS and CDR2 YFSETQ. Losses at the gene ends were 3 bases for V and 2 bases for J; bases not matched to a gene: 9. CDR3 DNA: TGCGCCAGCAGCTCGATAAGCGGGGAAACCACAGATACGCAGTATTTT. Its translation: CASSSISGETTDTQYF.

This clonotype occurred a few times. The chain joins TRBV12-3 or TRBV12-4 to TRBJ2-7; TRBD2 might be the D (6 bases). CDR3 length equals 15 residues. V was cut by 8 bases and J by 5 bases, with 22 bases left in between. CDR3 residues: CASGAGGERVHEQYF. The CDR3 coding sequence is TGTGCCAGCGGGGCTGGCGGGGAGAGGGTCCACGAGCAGTACTTC.

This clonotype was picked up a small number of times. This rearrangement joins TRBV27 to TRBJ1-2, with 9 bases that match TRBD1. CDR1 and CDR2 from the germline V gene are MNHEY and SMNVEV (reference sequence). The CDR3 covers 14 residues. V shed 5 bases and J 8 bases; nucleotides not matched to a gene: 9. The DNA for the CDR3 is TGTGCCAGCAGTGCAAGAGGGACAGGGAGAGGCTACACCTTC. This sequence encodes CASSARGTGRGYTF.

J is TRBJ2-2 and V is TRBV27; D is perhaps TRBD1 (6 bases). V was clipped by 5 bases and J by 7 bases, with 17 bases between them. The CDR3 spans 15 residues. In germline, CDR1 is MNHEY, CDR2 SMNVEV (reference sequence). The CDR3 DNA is TGTGCCAGCAGTCAGACCGGGACACTTCACGGGGAGCTGTTTTTT. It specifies CASSQTGTLHGELFF.

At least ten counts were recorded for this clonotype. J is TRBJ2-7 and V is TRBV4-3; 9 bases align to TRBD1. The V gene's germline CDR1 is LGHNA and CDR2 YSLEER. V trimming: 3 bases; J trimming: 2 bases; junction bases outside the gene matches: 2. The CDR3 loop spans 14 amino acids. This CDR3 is CASSQDRGTYEQYF. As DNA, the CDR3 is TGCGCCAGCAGCCAGGACAGGGGTACCTACGAGCAGTACTTC.

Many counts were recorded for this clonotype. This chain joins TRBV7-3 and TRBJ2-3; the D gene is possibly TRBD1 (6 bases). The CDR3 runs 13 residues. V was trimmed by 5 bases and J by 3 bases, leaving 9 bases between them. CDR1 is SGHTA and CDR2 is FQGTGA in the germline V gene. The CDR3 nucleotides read TGTGCCAGCAGCACAACAGGGACAGATACGCAGTATTTT. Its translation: CASSTTGTDTQYF.

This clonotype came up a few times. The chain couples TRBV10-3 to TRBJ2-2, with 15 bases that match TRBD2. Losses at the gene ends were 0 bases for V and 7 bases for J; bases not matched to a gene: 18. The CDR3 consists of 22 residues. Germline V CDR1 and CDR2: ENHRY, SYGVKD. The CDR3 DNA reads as TGTGCCATCAGTGAGTCCCGCGGACTAGCGGGAGGGCAGTTTATTAACGTCGGGGAGCTGTTTTTT. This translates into CAISESRGLAGGQFINVGELFF.

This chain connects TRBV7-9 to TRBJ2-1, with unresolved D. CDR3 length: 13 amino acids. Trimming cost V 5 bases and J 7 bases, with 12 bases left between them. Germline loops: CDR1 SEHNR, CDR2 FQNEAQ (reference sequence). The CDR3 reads CASSQKDGNEQFF. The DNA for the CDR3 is TGTGCCAGCAGCCAGAAGGACGGGAATGAGCAGTTCTTC.

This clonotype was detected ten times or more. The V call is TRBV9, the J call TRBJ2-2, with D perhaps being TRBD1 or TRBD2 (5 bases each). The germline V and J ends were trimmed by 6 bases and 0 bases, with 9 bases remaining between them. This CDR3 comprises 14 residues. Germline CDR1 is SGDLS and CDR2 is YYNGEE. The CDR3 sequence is CASMKGPNTGELFF. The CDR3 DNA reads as TGTGCCAGCATGAAGGGACCGAACACCGGGGAGCTGTTTTTT.

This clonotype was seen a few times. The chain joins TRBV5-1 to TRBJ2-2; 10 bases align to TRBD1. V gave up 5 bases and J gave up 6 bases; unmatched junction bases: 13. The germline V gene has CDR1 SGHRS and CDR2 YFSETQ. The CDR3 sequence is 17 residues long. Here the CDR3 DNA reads TGCGCCAGCAGGCCTGACAGGGGGCTCGGTGGTGCCGGGGAGCTGTTTTTT. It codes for CASRPDRGLGGAGELFF. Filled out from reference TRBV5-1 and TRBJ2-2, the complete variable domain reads KAGVTQTPRYLIKTRGQQVTLSCSPISGHRSVSWYQQTPGQGLQFLFEYFSETQRNKGNFPGRFSGRQFSNSRSEMNVSTLELGDSALYLCASRPDRGLGGAGELFFGEGSRLTVL.